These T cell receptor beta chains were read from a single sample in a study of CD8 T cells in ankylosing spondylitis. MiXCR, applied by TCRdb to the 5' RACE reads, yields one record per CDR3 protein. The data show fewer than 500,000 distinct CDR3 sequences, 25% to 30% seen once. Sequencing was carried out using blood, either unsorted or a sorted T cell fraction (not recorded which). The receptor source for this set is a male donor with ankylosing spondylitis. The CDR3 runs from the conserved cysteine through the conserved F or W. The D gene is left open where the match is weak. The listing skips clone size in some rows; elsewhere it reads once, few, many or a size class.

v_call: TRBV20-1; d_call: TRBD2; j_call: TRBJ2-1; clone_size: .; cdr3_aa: CSPVGGSGYNEQFF; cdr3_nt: TGCAGTCCGGTCGGGGGGAGTGGGTACAATGAGCAGTTCTTC
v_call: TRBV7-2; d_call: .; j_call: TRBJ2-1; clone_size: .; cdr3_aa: CASTPRGPYNEQFF; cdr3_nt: TGTGCCAGCACCCCCCGCGGACCCTACAATGAGCAGTTCTTC
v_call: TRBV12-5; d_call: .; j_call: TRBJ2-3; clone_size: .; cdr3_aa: CASGFPTSTDTQYF; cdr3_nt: TGTGCTAGTGGTTTTCCCACTAGCACAGATACGCAGTATTTT
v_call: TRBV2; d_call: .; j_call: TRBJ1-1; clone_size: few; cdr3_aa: CASRRSGGGTEAFF; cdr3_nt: TGTGCCAGCCGGCGGTCGGGTGGGGGCACTGAAGCTTTCTTT
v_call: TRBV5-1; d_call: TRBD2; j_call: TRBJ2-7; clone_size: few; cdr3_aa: CASSSLSGGGSYEQYF; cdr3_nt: TGCGCCAGCAGTTCACTTAGCGGGGGAGGCTCCTACGAGCAGTACTTC
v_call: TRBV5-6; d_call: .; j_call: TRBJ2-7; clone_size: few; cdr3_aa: CASSFLHGDYEQYF; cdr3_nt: TGTGCCAGCAGCTTCCTCCATGGGGACTACGAGCAGTACTTC
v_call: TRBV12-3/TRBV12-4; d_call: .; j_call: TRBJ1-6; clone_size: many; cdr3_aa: CASSLGRYNSPLHF; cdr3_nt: TGTGCCAGCAGTCTGGGCCGCTATAATTCACCCCTCCACTTT
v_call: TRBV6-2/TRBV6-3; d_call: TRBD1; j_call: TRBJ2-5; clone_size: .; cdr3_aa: CASSFFTGEETQYF; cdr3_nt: TGTGCCAGCAGTTTCTTTACAGGGGAAGAGACCCAGTACTTC
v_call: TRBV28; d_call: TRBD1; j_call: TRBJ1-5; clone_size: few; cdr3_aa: CASSNSGQPEPQHF; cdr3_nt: TGTGCCAGCAGTAACTCGGGACAGCCGGAGCCCCAGCATTTT
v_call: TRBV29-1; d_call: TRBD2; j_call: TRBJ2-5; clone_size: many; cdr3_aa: CSMGVAGGETQYF; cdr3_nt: TGCAGCATGGGGGTAGCGGGAGGGGAGACCCAGTACTTC
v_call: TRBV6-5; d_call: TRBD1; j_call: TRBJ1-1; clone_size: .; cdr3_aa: CASSYVVGTGRNTEAFF; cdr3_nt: TGTGCCAGCAGTTACGTAGTCGGGACAGGGCGGAACACTGAAGCTTTCTTT
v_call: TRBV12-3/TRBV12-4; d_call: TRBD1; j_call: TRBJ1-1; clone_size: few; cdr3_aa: CASNGQGNTEAFF; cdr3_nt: TGTGCCAGCAACGGACAGGGTAACACTGAAGCTTTCTTT
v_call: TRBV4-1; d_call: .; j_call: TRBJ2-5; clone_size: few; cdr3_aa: CASSQMRQGGQETQYF; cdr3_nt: TGCGCCAGCAGCCAGATGAGGCAGGGTGGGCAAGAGACCCAGTACTTC
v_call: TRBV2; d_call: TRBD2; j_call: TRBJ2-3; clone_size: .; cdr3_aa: CASSERLAGEDTQYF; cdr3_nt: TGTGCCAGCAGTGAGAGATTAGCGGGAGAGGATACGCAGTATTTT
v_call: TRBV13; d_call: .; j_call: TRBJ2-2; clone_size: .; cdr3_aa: CASSLGRTWNTGELFF; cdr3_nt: TGTGCCAGCAGCTTAGGTCGGACCTGGAACACCGGGGAGCTGTTTTTT
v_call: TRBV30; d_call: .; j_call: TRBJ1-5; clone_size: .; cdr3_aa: CAWSAERDSNQPQHF; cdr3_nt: TGTGCCTGGAGTGCTGAGAGGGATAGCAATCAGCCCCAGCATTTT
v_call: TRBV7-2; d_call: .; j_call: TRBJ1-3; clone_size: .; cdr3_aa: CASSLSGTSYSGNTIYF; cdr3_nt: TGTGCCAGCAGCTTATCTGGCACGTCTTACTCTGGAAACACCATATATTTT
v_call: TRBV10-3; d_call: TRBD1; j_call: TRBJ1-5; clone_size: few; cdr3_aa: CAISGGTADSNQPQHF; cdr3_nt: TGTGCCATCAGTGGGGGGACAGCCGATAGCAATCAGCCCCAGCATTTT
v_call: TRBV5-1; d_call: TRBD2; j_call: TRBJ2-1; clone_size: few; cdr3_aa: CASSLVTSGNYNEQFF; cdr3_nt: TGCGCCAGCAGCTTGGTTACTAGCGGGAACTACAATGAGCAGTTCTTC
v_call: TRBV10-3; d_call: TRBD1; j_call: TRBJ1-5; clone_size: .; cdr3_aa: CAISESRGLQPQHF; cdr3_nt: TGTGCCATCAGTGAGTCCAGGGGGCTTCAGCCCCAGCATTTT
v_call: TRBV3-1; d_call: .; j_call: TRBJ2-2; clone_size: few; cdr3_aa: CASSQAWSAANTGELFF; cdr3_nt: TGTGCCAGCAGCCAAGCGTGGTCCGCCGCGAACACCGGGGAGCTGTTTTTT
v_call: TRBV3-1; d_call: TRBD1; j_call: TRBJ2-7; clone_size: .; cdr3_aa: CASSQHGQGYEQYF; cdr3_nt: TGTGCCAGCAGCCAACATGGACAGGGTTACGAGCAGTACTTC
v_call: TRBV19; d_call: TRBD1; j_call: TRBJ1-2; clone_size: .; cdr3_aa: CASSIQGAPGYTF; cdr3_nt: TGTGCCAGTAGTATACAGGGGGCGCCTGGCTACACCTTC
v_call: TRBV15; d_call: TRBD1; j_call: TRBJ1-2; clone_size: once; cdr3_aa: CATSREGQGMASSF; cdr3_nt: TGTGCCACCAGCAGAGAGGGACAGGGTATGGCAAGTTCCTTC
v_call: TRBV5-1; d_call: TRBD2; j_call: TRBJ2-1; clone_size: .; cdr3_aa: CASSRTSGRYNEQFF; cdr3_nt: TGCGCCAGCAGCCGGACTAGCGGAAGATACAATGAGCAGTTCTTC
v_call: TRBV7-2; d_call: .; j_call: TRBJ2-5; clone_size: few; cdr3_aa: CASSVLETQYF; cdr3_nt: TGTGCCAGCAGCGTGCTAGAGACCCAGTACTTC
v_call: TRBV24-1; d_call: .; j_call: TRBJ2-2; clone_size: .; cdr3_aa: CATSDRTGFLNTGELFF; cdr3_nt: TGTGCCACCAGTGATCGGACGGGTTTCTTGAACACCGGGGAGCTGTTTTTT
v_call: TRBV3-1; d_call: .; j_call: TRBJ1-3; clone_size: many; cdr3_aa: CASSQDSGNTIYF; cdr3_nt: TGTGCCAGCAGCCAGGACAGTGGAAACACCATATATTTT
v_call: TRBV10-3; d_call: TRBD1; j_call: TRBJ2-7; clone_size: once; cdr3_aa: CAISESGGQGAYLYEQYF; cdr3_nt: TGTGCCATCAGTGAGTCAGGAGGACAGGGGGCGTATCTCTACGAGCAGTACTTC
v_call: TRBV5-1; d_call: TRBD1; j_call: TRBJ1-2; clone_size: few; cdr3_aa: CASSWMKTGTGYNYGYTF; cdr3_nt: TGCGCCAGCAGCTGGATGAAAACCGGGACAGGTTACAACTATGGCTACACCTTC
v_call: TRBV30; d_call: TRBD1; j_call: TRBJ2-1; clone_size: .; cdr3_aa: CAWSGEGAYNEQFF; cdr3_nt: TGTGCCTGGAGTGGAGAGGGGGCATACAATGAGCAGTTCTTC
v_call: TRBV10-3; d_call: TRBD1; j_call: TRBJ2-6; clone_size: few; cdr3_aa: CAISERGPGANVLTF; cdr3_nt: TGTGCCATCAGTGAAAGGGGGCCCGGGGCCAACGTCCTGACTTTC
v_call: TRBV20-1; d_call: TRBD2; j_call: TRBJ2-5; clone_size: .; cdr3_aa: CSAGTSMETQYF; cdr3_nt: TGCAGTGCCGGGACTAGCATGGAGACCCAGTACTTC
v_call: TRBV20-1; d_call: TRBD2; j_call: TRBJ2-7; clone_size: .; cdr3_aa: CSAFSGILSYEQYF; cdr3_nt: TGCAGTGCTTTTAGCGGGATCTTATCCTACGAGCAGTACTTC
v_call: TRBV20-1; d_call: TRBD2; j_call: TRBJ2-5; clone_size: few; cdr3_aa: CSAVVTAGAFYQETQYF; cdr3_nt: TGCAGTGCCGTTGTTACGGCGGGAGCCTTTTACCAAGAGACCCAGTACTTC
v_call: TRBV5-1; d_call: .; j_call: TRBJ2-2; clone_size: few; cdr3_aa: CASRKNTGELFF; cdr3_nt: TGCGCCAGCAGGAAAAACACCGGGGAGCTGTTTTTT
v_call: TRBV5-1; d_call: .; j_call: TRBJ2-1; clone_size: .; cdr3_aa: CASSLLGGDEQFF; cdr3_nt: TGCGCCAGCAGCTTGCTAGGAGGGGATGAGCAGTTCTTC
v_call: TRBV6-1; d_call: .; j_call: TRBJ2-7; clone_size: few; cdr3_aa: CASSRVGDSSYEQYF; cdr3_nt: TGTGCCAGCTCCAGAGTAGGTGACAGTTCGTACGAGCAGTACTTC
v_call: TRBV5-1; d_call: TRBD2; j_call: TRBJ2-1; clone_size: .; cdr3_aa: CASSSTSGSLGEQFF; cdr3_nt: TGCGCCAGCAGTTCCACTAGCGGGAGTTTAGGTGAGCAGTTCTTC
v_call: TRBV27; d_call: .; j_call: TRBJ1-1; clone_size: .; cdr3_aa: CASSFRYRDGTEAFF; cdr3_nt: TGTGCCAGCAGTTTTCGGTACAGAGACGGCACTGAAGCTTTCTTT
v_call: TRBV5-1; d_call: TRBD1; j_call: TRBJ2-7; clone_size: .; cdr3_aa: CASSLSDRGHEQYF; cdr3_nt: TGCGCCAGCAGCCTGTCGGACAGGGGGCACGAGCAGTACTTC
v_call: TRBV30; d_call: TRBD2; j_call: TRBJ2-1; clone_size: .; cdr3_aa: CALQTSGRPYNEQFF; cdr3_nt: TGTGCCTTACAGACTAGCGGGAGACCTTACAATGAGCAGTTCTTC
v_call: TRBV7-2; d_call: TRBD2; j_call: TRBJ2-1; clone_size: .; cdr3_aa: CASSLVAGVAYNEQFF; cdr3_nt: TGTGCCAGCAGCTTAGTGGCGGGAGTAGCCTACAATGAGCAGTTCTTC
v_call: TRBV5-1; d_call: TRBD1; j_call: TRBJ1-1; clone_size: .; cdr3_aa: CASKGQPNTEAFF; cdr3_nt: TGCGCCAGCAAGGGACAGCCGAACACTGAAGCTTTCTTT
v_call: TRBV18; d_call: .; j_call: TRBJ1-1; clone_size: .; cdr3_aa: CASSPNQGFTEAFF; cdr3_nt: TGTGCCAGCTCACCCAACCAGGGATTCACTGAAGCTTTCTTT
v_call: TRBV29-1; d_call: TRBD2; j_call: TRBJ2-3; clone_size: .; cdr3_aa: CSVGKVRAGGGDTQYF; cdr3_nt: TGCAGCGTTGGAAAGGTCAGAGCGGGAGGCGGAGATACGCAGTATTTT
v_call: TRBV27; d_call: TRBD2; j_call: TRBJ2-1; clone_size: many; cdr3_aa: CASSLTPSGRVNEQFF; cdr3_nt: TGTGCCAGCAGTTTAACCCCTAGCGGGAGGGTAAATGAGCAGTTCTTC
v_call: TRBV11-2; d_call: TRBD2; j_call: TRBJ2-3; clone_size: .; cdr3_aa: CASSLDQTLAGSDTQYF; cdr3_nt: TGTGCCAGCAGCTTAGATCAGACACTAGCGGGATCGGATACGCAGTATTTT
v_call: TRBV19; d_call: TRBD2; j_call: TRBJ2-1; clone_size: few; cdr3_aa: CASKLAEYNEQFF; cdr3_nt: TGTGCCAGTAAACTAGCGGAGTACAATGAGCAGTTCTTC
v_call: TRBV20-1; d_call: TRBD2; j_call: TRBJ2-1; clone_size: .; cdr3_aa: CSVVWAGGPYNEQFF; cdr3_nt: TGCAGTGTGGTTTGGGCGGGAGGGCCATACAATGAGCAGTTCTTC
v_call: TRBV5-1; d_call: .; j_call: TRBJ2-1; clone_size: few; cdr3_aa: CASSPRPPGTNNEQFF; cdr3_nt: TGCGCCAGCAGCCCGCGACCCCCGGGAACCAACAATGAGCAGTTCTTC
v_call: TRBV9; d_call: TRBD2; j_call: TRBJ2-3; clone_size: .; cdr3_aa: CASSVASGTVSTDTQYF; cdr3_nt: TGTGCCAGCAGCGTGGCTAGCGGGACCGTTAGCACAGATACGCAGTATTTT
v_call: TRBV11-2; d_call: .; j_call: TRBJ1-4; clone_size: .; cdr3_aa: CASSLDPSRGEKLFF; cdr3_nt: TGTGCCAGCAGCTTAGATCCCAGCCGTGGTGAAAAACTGTTTTTT
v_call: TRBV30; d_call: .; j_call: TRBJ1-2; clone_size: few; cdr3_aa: CAWSGIGTDYGYTF; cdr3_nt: TGTGCCTGGAGTGGGATCGGGACGGACTATGGCTACACCTTC
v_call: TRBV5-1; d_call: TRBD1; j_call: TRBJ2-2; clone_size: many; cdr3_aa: CASSLDRGNTGELFF; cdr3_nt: TGCGCCAGCAGCCTGGACAGGGGTAACACCGGGGAGCTGTTTTTT
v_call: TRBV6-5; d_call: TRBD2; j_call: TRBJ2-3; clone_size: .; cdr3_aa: CASSYRASGRTDTQYF; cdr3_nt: TGTGCCAGCAGTTACCGGGCTAGCGGGCGCACAGATACGCAGTATTTT
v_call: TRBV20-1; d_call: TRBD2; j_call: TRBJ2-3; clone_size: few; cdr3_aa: CSARSTSGHTDTQYF; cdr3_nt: TGCAGTGCTAGGAGTACTAGCGGGCACACAGATACGCAGTATTTT
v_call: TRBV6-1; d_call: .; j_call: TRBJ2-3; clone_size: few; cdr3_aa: CASSIGTTSTDTQYF; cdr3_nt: TGTGCCAGCAGTATCGGGACCACTAGCACAGATACGCAGTATTTT
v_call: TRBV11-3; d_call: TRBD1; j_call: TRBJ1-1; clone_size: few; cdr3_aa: CASSSRRGQGGAFF; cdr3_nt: TGTGCCAGCAGCTCCCGGAGGGGACAGGGAGGAGCTTTCTTT
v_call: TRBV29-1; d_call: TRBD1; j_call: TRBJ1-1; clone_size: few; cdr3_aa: CSVEDRTGLNTEAFF; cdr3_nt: TGCAGCGTTGAAGATCGGACAGGATTGAACACTGAAGCTTTCTTT